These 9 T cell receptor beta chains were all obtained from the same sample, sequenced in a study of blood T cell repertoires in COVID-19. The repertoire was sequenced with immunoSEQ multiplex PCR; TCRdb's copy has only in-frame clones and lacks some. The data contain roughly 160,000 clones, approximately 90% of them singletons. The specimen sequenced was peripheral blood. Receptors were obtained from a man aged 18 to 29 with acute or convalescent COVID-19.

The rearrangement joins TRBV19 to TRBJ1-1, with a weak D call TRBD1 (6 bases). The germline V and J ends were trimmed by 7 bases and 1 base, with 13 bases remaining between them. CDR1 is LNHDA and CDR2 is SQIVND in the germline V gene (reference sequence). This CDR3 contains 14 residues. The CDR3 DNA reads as TGTGCCAGTAATCCGGGACACCAGAACACTGAAGCTTTCTTT. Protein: CASNPGHQNTEAFF. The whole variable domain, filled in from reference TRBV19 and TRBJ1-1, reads DGGITQSPKYLFRKEGQNVTLSCEQNLNHDAMYWYRQDPGQGLRLIYYSQIVNDFQKGDIAEGYSVSREKKESFPLTVTSAQKNPTAFYLCASNPGHQNTEAFFGQGTRLTVV.

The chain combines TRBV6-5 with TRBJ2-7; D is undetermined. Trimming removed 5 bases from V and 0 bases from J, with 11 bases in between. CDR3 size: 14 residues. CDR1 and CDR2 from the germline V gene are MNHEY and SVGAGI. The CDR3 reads CASSPPGSSYEQYF. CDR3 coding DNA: TGTGCCAGCAGTCCCCCCGGTTCCTCCTACGAGCAGTACTTC.

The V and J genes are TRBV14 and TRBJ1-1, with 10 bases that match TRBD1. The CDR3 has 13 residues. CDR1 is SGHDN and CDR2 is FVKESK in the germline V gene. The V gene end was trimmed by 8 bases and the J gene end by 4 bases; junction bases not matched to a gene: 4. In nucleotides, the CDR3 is TGTGCCAGCGGACAGGGGGTGGGCACTGAAGCTTTCTTT. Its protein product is CASGQGVGTEAFF.

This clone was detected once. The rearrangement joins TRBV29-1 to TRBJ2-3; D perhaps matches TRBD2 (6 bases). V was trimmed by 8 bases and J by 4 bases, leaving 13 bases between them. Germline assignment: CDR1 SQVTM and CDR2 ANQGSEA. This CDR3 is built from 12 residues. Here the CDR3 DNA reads TGCAGCCTACTAGCAGCGTCAGATACGCAGTATTTT. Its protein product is CSLLAASDTQYF.

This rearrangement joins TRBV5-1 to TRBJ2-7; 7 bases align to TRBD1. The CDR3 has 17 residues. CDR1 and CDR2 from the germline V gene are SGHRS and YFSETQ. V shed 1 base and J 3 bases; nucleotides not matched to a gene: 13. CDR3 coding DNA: TGCGCCAGCAGCTTGACCCTGGACAGGATGGGGGTCTACGAGCAGTACTTC. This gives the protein CASSLTLDRMGVYEQYF.

In DNA form, the CDR3 reads TGTGCCAGCAGCCTAACAGGAGGCAATCAGCCCCAGCATTTT. It is translated as CASSLTGGNQPQHF. The rearrangement uses TRBV3-1 (or the pseudogene TRBV3-2) and TRBJ1-5; tentatively, D is TRBD1 (5 bases). The CDR3 extends over 14 amino acids. Deletions cut 4 bases from V and 2 bases from J, with 9 bases between. Germline V CDR1 and CDR2: LGHDT, YNNKEL (reference sequence).

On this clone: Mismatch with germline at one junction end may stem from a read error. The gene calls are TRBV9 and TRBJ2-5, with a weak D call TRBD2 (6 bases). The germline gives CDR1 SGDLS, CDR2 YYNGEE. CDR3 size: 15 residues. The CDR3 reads CVSNPGRRVQETQYF. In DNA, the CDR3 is TGTGTCAGCAACCCTGGGAGGCGGGTACAAGAGACCCAGTACTTC.

As DNA, the CDR3 is TGTGCCAGCAGCCAGGGACTAGCGGGGTTCTACGAGCAGTACTTC. It translates to CASSQGLAGFYEQYF. The genes are TRBV6-2 or TRBV6-3 and TRBJ2-7; 13 positions match TRBD2. The CDR3 extends over 15 amino acids. Germline trimming cut 6 bases from V and 3 bases from J; bases unmatched to any gene: 5. Germline loops: CDR1 MNHEY, CDR2 SVGEGT.

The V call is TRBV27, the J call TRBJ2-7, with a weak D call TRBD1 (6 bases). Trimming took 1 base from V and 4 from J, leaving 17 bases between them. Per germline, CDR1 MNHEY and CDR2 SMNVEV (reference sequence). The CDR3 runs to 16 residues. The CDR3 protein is CASSLFRGRGLYEQYF. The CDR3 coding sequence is TGTGCCAGCAGTTTATTTCGGGGCAGGGGTTTGTACGAGCAGTACTTC.